This TCR beta chain appears in the sequencing data of a study of graft-versus-host responses after intestinal transplantation. Study details: Anti-thymocyte globulin served as induction for all recipients, who then took tacrolimus and steroids for about 3 years.

Per germline, CDR1 MNHNS and CDR2 SASEGT. Trimming took off 9 bases at V and 6 bases at J, with 20 bases between the two ends. The CDR3 runs to 15 residues. The assay was immunoSEQ multiplex PCR, and TCRdb's table has in-frame clones only and misses some. The sample shows under 25,000 clones, roughly 86% of them seen only once. Overall study results and limits: Detection of GvH clones occurred in recipient marrow, and some had their first appearance in ileum or blood. Within the allografts of patients who had graft-donor T cell macrochimerism, graft-versus-host to host-versus-graft clonal ratios were high. Early after transplant, HvG clones declined as circulating GvH clones peaked.

In the case of this clone: Its target is not known.

This TCR was sampled from a human patient who received an intestinal transplant, so some T cells may come from the graft donor. This chain connects TRBV6-1 to TRBJ2-2; D may be TRBD1 (6 bases). Material: PBMCs, obtained less than 240 days after intestinal transplant. CDR3 sequence reads: CASTRDTGTSGELFF. The CDR3 nucleotides read TGTGCCAGTACCCGGGACACCGGGACGTCCGGGGAGCTGTTTTTT.